This is a list of T cell receptor beta chains from one sample in a study of blood T cell repertoires in COVID-19. Measured with immunoSEQ multiplex PCR; TCRdb has only the in-frame clones, and not every one. The table records 250,000 to 350,000 clones, 80% to 90% of them present only once. Specimen: peripheral blood. These receptors were taken from a man aged 25-40 years with acute or convalescent COVID-19. The CDR3 runs from the conserved cysteine through the conserved F or W. D genes are given only for firm matches. Rows may omit the clone size; those that give it use once, few, many or a size class.

v_call	clone_size	d_call	j_call	cdr3_aa	cdr3_nt
TRBV5-6	-	TRBD2	TRBJ2-3	CASRSLLAGGQDTQYF	TGTGCCAGCAGATCGTTACTAGCGGGAGGACAAGATACGCAGTATTTT
TRBV27	-	-	TRBJ1-1	CASSFLVAGVNTEAFF	TGTGCCAGCAGTTTCTTAGTGGCAGGGGTGAACACTGAAGCTTTCTTT
TRBV28	-	-	TRBJ1-5	CASSLRLGGAQPQHF	TGTGCCAGCAGTTTAAGGTTAGGGGGAGCCCAGCCCCAGCATTTT
TRBV29-1	once	TRBD1	TRBJ2-7	CSAGQVGDEQYF	TGCAGCGCTGGACAGGTCGGGGACGAGCAGTACTTC
TRBV11-3	-	TRBD2	TRBJ2-2	CASSRIAGDLTGELFF	TGTGCCAGCAGTCGAATAGCGGGGGACCTCACCGGGGAGCTGTTTTTT
TRBV28	-	TRBD1	TRBJ1-2	CASRTGGAVKDGYTF	TGTGCCAGCAGGACAGGGGGCGCAGTTAAAGACGGCTACACCTTC
TRBV10-3	-	-	TRBJ1-5	CAIRTGNQPQHF	TGTGCCATCAGGACAGGAAACCAGCCCCAGCATTTT
TRBV6-4	few	TRBD2	TRBJ2-1	CASSDSTGGPNEQFF	TGTGCCAGCAGTGACTCGACGGGGGGGCCTAATGAGCAGTTCTTC
TRBV2	-	-	TRBJ2-2	CASSERAAARELFF	TGTGCCAGCAGTGAGAGGGCCGCAGCAAGGGAGCTGTTTTTT
TRBV30	-	-	TRBJ1-3	CAWSLDRTAGNTIYF	TGTGCCTGGAGTCTCGACCGGACAGCTGGAAACACCATATATTTT
TRBV2	-	TRBD2	TRBJ2-3	CASTFSSGGGDTQYF	TGTGCCAGCACTTTCTCTAGCGGTGGGGGAGATACGCAGTATTTT
TRBV4-1	-	-	TRBJ2-5	CASSQDVRTQSTRKETQYF	TGCGCCAGCAGCCAAGATGTGCGGACACAGAGCACCCGAAAAGAGACCCAGTACTTC
TRBV29-1	-	-	TRBJ2-5	CSVERGQQETQYF	TGCAGCGTGGAAAGGGGCCAGCAAGAGACCCAGTACTTC
TRBV28	-	-	TRBJ1-6	CASRLGNNSPLHF	TGTGCCAGCAGATTAGGCAATAATTCACCCCTCCACTTT
TRBV4-1	-	TRBD1	TRBJ1-2	CASSQSDRVAIGYGYTF	TGCGCCAGCAGCCAATCCGACAGGGTCGCAATCGGCTATGGCTACACCTTC
TRBV7-9	-	-	TRBJ1-1	CASSLTTGGTEAFF	TGTGCCAGCAGCTTGACGACAGGTGGCACTGAAGCTTTCTTT
TRBV7-8	-	-	TRBJ1-1	CASSKSGVNRVNTEAFF	TGTGCCAGCAGCAAAAGCGGGGTAAACCGAGTGAACACTGAAGCTTTCTTT
TRBV19	once	-	TRBJ1-5	CASSKGISNQPQHF	TGTGCCAGTAGCAAGGGGATTAGCAATCAGCCCCAGCATTTT
TRBV9	-	TRBD2	TRBJ2-2	CASSVGKRGGAAGELFF	TGTGCCAGCAGCGTAGGGAAGCGGGGGGGCGCAGCCGGGGAGCTGTTTTTT
TRBV27	-	-	TRBJ2-7	CASSLGRNYEQYF	TGTGCCAGCAGTTTGGGCAGGAACTACGAGCAGTACTTC
TRBV30	-	-	TRBJ1-6	CAWSREVYSPLHF	TGTGCCTGGAGTCGTGAGGTATATTCACCCCTCCACTTT
TRBV1	-	-	TRBJ1-2	CTSSQGGGYGYTF	TGCACCAGCAGCCAAGGAGGGGGTTATGGCTACACCTTC
TRBV6-2/TRBV6-3	-	-	TRBJ1-2	CASSYYGRGTNYGYTF	TGTGCCAGCAGTTACTACGGGAGGGGGACTAACTATGGCTACACCTTC
TRBV5-4	-	-	TRBJ2-1	CASSLDWGGVNEQFF	TGTGCCAGCAGCTTGGACTGGGGCGGAGTCAACGAGCAGTTCTTC
TRBV27	-	-	TRBJ2-1	CASTLSGSLYNEQFF	TGTGCCAGCACCTTATCAGGGAGTCTCTACAATGAGCAGTTCTTC
TRBV30	-	-	TRBJ2-2	CAWSVLGDYTGELFF	TGTGCCTGGAGTGTACTTGGAGATTACACCGGGGAGCTGTTTTTT
TRBV28	few	TRBD1	TRBJ1-6	CASSPHRGSSPLHF	TGTGCCAGCAGTCCCCACAGGGGTAGTTCACCCCTCCACTTT
TRBV2	-	-	TRBJ2-7	CASSKEIQSYEQYF	TGTGCCAGCAGCAAAGAGATCCAATCCTACGAGCAGTACTTC
TRBV2	few	TRBD1	TRBJ1-2	CASNQGAQYGYTF	TGTGCCAGCAATCAGGGGGCTCAGTATGGCTACACCTTC
TRBV11-2	-	-	TRBJ1-2	CASRGRSYGYTF	TGTGCCAGCCGCGGGCGCAGCTATGGCTACACCTTC
TRBV19	-	-	TRBJ1-2	CASSISGRGSYGYTF	TGTGCCAGTAGTATCTCGGGCAGGGGAAGCTATGGCTACACCTTC
TRBV7-3	-	-	TRBJ1-6	CASSLRGRGEGPLHF	TGTGCCAGCAGCTTGCGAGGCAGGGGAGAAGGACCCCTCCACTTT
TRBV19	-	-	TRBJ2-6	CASLDWYSGANVLTF	TGTGCCAGTTTAGACTGGTACTCTGGGGCCAACGTCCTGACTTTC
TRBV10-2	-	TRBD2	TRBJ2-3	CASLSGGSTDTQYF	TGCGCCAGCCTCAGCGGGGGTAGCACAGATACGCAGTATTTT
TRBV2	once	-	TRBJ2-3	CGAGGTDTQYF	TGTGGGGCAGGGGGCACAGATACGCAGTATTTT
TRBV9	-	TRBD1	TRBJ2-7	CASSVGTGTYEQYF	TGTGCCAGCAGCGTAGGGACAGGAACATACGAGCAGTACTTC
TRBV28	-	TRBD1	TRBJ1-5	CASRTGQVSHQPQHF	TGTGCCAGCAGAACGGGACAGGTTAGCCATCAGCCCCAGCATTTT
TRBV7-9	once	-	TRBJ1-1	CASSPQARVMGTEAFF	TGTGCCAGCAGCCCCCAAGCGAGGGTGATGGGGACTGAAGCTTTCTTT
TRBV5-1	few	TRBD1	TRBJ1-1	CASKRGSGQGTEAFF	TGCGCCAGCAAACGTGGATCGGGACAGGGAACTGAAGCTTTCTTT
TRBV2	-	TRBD1	TRBJ1-4	CASSERVQGEKLFF	TGTGCCAGCAGTGAAAGGGTACAGGGGGAAAAACTGTTTTTT
TRBV29-1	-	TRBD2	TRBJ2-5	CSGIPFAGTSAQETQYF	TGCAGCGGAATTCCCTTCGCCGGGACTAGCGCCCAAGAGACCCAGTACTTC
TRBV6-1	-	TRBD2	TRBJ2-1	CASSEWAERERLSYNEQFF	TGTGCCAGCAGTGAGTGGGCGGAGCGGGAGAGACTCTCCTACAATGAGCAGTTCTTC
TRBV3-1/TRBV3-2	-	TRBD2	TRBJ2-1	CASSQLQGTGTSGRNEQFF	TGTGCCAGCAGCCAATTACAGGGGACCGGGACTAGCGGGAGAAATGAGCAGTTCTTC
TRBV19	-	-	TRBJ2-7	CASTHGRGDEQYF	TGTGCCAGTACCCATGGCAGGGGAGACGAGCAGTACTTC
TRBV11-3	-	TRBD2	TRBJ2-3	CASSLTIAGGSDTQYF	TGTGCCAGCAGCTTAACCATAGCGGGAGGAAGCGATACGCAGTATTTT
TRBV3-1/TRBV3-2	once	TRBD1	TRBJ1-5	CASSPGTGENQPQHF	TGTGCCAGCAGCCCCGGGACAGGGGAGAATCAGCCCCAGCATTTT
TRBV6-5	-	-	TRBJ1-5	CASSYSAGMNQPQHF	TGTGCCAGCAGTTACTCTGCAGGGATGAATCAGCCCCAGCATTTT
TRBV7-9	-	TRBD2	TRBJ2-7	CASSSRGGLAGGYEQYF	TGTGCCAGCAGCTCTAGGGGCGGTCTAGCGGGGGGCTACGAGCAGTACTTC
TRBV5-1	-	TRBD1	TRBJ2-7	CASRPQGASQPHEQYF	TGCGCCAGCAGACCTCAGGGGGCGAGCCAACCCCACGAGCAGTACTTC
TRBV7-9	few	-	TRBJ2-2	CASSLGETGELFF	TGTGCCAGCAGCTTAGGAGAGACCGGGGAGCTGTTTTTT
TRBV19	-	TRBD1	TRBJ1-2	CASSIQGAPGGYTF	TGTGCCAGTAGTATACAGGGGGCTCCAGGTGGCTACACCTTC
TRBV10-2	-	-	TRBJ1-2	CASSESEYGYTF	TGCGCCAGCAGTGAGTCGGAGTATGGCTACACCTTC
TRBV30	-	-	TRBJ2-7	CAWRASDTSYEQYF	TGTGCCTGGAGGGCGTCGGACACTTCCTACGAGCAGTACTTC
TRBV10-3	-	TRBD1	TRBJ2-7	CAISNLGRGSSYEQYF	TGTGCCATCAGCAATCTAGGCAGGGGGAGCTCCTACGAGCAGTACTTC
TRBV29-1	few	-	TRBJ1-1	CSDQGYAEAFF	TGCAGCGATCAGGGTTACGCTGAAGCTTTCTTT
TRBV3-1/TRBV3-2	-	TRBD1	TRBJ2-1	CASSHGTGWDEQFF	TGTGCCAGCAGCCATGGGACAGGGTGGGATGAGCAGTTCTTC
TRBV7-9	few	TRBD1	TRBJ2-5	CASSPRDSSQETQYF	TGTGCCAGCAGCCCCCGGGACAGTAGCCAAGAGACCCAGTACTTC
TRBV5-4	-	TRBD2	TRBJ2-3	CASSPQTSGGTDTQYF	TGTGCCAGCAGCCCCCAGACTAGCGGGGGGACAGATACGCAGTATTTT
TRBV12-3/TRBV12-4	-	-	TRBJ2-4	CASSLSRYIQYF	TGTGCCAGCAGTTTATCGCGTTACATTCAGTACTTC